The rows below give T cell receptor beta chains drawn from one sample of a study of CD39 and CD103 CD8 tumor-infiltrating T cells. This table comes from immunoSEQ multiplex PCR, and its TCRdb copy is limited to in-frame clones, with some not included. The sample carries a few thousand clones, less than 65% recorded once. The sequenced sample consisted of CD39- CD103- CD8+ T cells sorted from the tumor. These receptors were taken from a human donor with head and neck squamous cell carcinoma. Each CDR3 is given with its conserved first and last residue. A D gene is named only where the DNA matches it firmly. Not every row has a clone size; where given, it reads once, few, many or a size class.

NA	TRBV9	NA	TRBJ1-2	TGTGCCAGCCGGGGGCAGTTCGGATCGGATGGCTACACCTTC	CASRGQFGSDGYTF
few	TRBV28	NA	TRBJ2-7	TGTGCCAGCAGTTTTGGGACTTCCTACGAGCAGTACTTC	CASSFGTSYEQYF
NA	TRBV5-1	NA	TRBJ2-5	TGCGCCAGCAGCTTGGGGAGCGGAGAGACCCAGTACTTC	CASSLGSGETQYF
NA	TRBV4-3	TRBD2	TRBJ2-7	TGCGCCAGCAGCCAAGATCTTGCCGGGGGGACGTACGAGCAGTACTTC	CASSQDLAGGTYEQYF
once	TRBV28	NA	TRBJ2-1	TGTGCCAGCAGTTTAGGCGGTTGGAATGAGCAGTTCTTC	CASSLGGWNEQFF
NA	TRBV9	NA	TRBJ1-4	TGTGCCAGCAGCCCAATTGGGGAAAATAATGAAAAACTGTTTTTT	CASSPIGENNEKLFF
NA	TRBV29-1	TRBD2	TRBJ2-1	TGCAGCGTTGAGCGGGGGGGACCCCTCCGGTTCAATGAGCAGTTCTTC	CSVERGGPLRFNEQFF
NA	TRBV10-3	NA	TRBJ2-7	TGTGCCATCAGTGAGTCCCCCAGGGCCTACGAGCAGTACTTC	CAISESPRAYEQYF
NA	TRBV13	TRBD1	TRBJ1-6	TGTGCCAGCAGCGCAGGGGGTGTACCCCTCCACTTT	CASSAGGVPLHF
few	TRBV19	NA	TRBJ1-5	TGTGCCAGCTCAGACTGGGATAGCAATCAGCCCCAGCATTTT	CASSDWDSNQPQHF
NA	TRBV7-3	NA	TRBJ2-7	TGTGCCAGCAGCTTAGTACTAGTAAGAGACGAGCAGTACTTC	CASSLVLVRDEQYF
NA	TRBV7-9	NA	TRBJ1-2	TGTGCCAGCAGCTTAGCTAGGGGCGCGAACTATGGCTACACCTTC	CASSLARGANYGYTF
NA	TRBV7-9	TRBD2	TRBJ2-1	TGTGCCAGCAGCATCTATAGCGGGGGGATCTACAATGAGCAGTTCTTC	CASSIYSGGIYNEQFF
NA	TRBV7-2	TRBD2	TRBJ2-7	TGTGCCAGCAGCTTAGGTCTAGCGGGGTACGAGCAGTACTTC	CASSLGLAGYEQYF
NA	TRBV27	NA	TRBJ1-2	TGTGCCACCAGAGGAGGGTACTATGGCTACACCTTC	CATRGGYYGYTF
once	TRBV6-5	NA	TRBJ1-4	TGTGCCAGCAGTTTGGCCGCGGGAACTAATGAAAAACTGTTTTTT	CASSLAAGTNEKLFF